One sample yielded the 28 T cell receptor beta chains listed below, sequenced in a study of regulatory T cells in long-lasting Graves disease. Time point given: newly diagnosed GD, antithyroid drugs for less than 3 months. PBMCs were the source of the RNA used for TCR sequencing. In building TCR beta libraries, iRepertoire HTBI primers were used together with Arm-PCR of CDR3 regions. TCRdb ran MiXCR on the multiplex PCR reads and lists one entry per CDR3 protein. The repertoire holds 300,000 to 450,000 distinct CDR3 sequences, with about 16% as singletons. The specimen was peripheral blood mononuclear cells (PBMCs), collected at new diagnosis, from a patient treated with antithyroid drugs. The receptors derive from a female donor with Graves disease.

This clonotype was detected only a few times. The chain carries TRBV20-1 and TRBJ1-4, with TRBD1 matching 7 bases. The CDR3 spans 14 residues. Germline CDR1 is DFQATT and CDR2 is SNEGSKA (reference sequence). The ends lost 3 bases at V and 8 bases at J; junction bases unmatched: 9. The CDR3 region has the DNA TGCAGTGCTAGGGACAGGTTAAGGCTGGAAAAACTGTTTTTT. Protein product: CSARDRLRLEKLFF.

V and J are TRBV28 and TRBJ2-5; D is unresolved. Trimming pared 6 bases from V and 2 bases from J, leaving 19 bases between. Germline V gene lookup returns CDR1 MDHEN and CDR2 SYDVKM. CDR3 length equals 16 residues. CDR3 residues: CASRRRVPYVQETQYF. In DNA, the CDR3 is TGTGCCAGCAGACGTCGGGTGCCCTATGTTCAAGAGACCCAGTACTTC.

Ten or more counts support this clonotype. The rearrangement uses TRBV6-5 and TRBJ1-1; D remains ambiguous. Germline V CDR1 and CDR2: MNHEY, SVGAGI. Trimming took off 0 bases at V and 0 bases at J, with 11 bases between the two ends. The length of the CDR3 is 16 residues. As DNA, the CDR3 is TGTGCCAGCAGTTACTCAGGGTTGAGAATGAACACTGAAGCTTTCTTT. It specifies CASSYSGLRMNTEAFF.

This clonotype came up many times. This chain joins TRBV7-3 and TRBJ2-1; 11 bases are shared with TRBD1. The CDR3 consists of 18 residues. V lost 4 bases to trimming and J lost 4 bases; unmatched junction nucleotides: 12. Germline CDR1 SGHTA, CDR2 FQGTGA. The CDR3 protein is CASSYTDRGRRGYNEQFF. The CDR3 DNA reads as TGTGCCAGCAGCTATACGGACAGGGGGCGCAGAGGATACAATGAGCAGTTCTTC.

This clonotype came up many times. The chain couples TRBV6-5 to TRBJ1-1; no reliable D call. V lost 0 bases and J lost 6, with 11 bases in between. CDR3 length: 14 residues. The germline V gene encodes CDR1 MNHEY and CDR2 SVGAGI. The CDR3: CASSYSGSLPEAFF. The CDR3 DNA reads TGTGCCAGCAGTTACTCCGGCAGTCTTCCTGAAGCTTTCTTT.

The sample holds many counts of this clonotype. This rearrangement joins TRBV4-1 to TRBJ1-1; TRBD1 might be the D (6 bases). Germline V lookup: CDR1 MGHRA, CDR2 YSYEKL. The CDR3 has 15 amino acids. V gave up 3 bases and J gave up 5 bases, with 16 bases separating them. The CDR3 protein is CASSQDTQGWTEAFF. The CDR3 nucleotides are TGCGCCAGCAGCCAGGATACGCAGGGGTGGACTGAAGCTTTCTTT.

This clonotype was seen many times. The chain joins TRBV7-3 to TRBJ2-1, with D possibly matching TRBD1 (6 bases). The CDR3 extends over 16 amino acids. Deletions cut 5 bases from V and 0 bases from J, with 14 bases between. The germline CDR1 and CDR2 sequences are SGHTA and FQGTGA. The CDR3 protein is CASSVVRDTSYNEQFF. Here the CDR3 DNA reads TGTGCCAGCAGCGTCGTTCGGGACACCTCCTACAATGAGCAGTTCTTC.

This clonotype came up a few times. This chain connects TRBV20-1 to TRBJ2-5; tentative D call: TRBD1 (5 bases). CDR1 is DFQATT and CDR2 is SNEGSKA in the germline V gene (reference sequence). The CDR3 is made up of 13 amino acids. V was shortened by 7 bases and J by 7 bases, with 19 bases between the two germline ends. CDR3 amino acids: CSVGGHPPGTQYF. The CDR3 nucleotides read TGCAGTGTCGGCGGACACCCCCCAGGGACCCAGTACTTC.

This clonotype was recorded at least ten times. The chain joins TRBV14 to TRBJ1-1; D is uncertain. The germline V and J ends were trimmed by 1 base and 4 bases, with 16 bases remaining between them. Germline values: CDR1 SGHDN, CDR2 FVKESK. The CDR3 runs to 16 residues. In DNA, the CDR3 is TGTGCCAGCAGCCAAGTAAGGCTACAAGCGAGCACTGAAGCTTTCTTT. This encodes CASSQVRLQASTEAFF.

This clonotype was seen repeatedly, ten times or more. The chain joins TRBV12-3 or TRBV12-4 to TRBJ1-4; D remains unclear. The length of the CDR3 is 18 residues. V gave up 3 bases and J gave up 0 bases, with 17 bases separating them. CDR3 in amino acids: CASSLRSGPIATNEKLFF. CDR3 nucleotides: TGTGCCAGCAGTTTGCGGTCGGGCCCGATCGCAACTAATGAAAAACTGTTTTTT.

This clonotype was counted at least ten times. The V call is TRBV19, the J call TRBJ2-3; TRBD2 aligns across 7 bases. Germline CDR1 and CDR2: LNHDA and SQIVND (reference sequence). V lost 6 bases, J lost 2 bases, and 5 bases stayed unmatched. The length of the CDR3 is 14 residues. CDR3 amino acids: CASSSGGYTDTQYF. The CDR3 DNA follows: TGTGCCAGTAGCTCGGGGGGTTACACAGATACGCAGTATTTT. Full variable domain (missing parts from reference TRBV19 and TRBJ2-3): DGGITQSPKYLFRKEGQNVTLSCEQNLNHDAMYWYRQDPGQGLRLIYYSQIVNDFQKGDIAEGYSVSREKKESFPLTVTSAQKNPTAFYLCASSSGGYTDTQYFGPGTRLTVL.

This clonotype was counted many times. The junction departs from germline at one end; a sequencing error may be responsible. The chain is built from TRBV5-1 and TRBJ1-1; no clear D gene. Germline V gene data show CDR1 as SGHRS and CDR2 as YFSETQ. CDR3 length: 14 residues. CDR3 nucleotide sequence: TGTGCCAGCAGCTTAGGACGGCTGAACACTGAAGCTTTCTTT. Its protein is CASSLGRLNTEAFF.

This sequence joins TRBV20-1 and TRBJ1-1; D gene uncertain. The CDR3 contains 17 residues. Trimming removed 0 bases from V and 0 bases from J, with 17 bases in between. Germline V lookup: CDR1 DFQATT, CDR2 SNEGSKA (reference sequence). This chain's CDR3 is CSARDTAASSMNTEAFF. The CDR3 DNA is TGCAGTGCTAGAGATACCGCAGCGTCATCTATGAACACTGAAGCTTTCTTT.

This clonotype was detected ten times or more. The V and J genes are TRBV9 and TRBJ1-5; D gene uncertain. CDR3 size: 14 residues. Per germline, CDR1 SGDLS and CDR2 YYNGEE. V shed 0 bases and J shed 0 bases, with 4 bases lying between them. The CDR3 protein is CASSVGPSNQPQHF. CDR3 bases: TGTGCCAGCAGCGTAGGTCCTAGCAATCAGCCCCAGCATTTT.

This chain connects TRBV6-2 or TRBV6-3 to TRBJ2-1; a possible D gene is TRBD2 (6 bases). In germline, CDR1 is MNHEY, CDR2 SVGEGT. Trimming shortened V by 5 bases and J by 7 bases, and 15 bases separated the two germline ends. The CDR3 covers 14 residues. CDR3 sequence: CASSEFGGLNEQFF. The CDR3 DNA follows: TGTGCCAGCAGTGAATTCGGGGGTCTAAATGAGCAGTTCTTC.

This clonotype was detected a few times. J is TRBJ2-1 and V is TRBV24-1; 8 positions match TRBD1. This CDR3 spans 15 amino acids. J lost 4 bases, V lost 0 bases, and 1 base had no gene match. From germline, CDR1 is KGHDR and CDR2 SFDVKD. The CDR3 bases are TGTGCCACCAGTGATTTGGGACAGGGTTACAATGAGCAGTTCTTC. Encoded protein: CATSDLGQGYNEQFF.

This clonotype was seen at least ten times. The CDR3 coding sequence is TGTGCCAGCAGCTTAGGGTTGGGACTAGCGGGAGACTTCTACGAGCAGTACTTC. This codes for CASSLGLGLAGDFYEQYF. The chain is built from TRBV7-2 and TRBJ2-7, with 14 bases fitting TRBD2. V shed 1 base, J shed 3 bases, and the junction held 8 bases outside the gene matches. Looked up from germline, CDR1 is SGHTA and CDR2 is FQGNSA. This CDR3 is built from 18 residues.

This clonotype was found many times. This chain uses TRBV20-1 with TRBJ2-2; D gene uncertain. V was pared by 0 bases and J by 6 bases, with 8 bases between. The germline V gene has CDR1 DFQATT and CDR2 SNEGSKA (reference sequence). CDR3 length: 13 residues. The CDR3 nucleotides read TGCAGTGCTAGAGATTCTATATCCGGGGAGCTGTTTTTT. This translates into CSARDSISGELFF.

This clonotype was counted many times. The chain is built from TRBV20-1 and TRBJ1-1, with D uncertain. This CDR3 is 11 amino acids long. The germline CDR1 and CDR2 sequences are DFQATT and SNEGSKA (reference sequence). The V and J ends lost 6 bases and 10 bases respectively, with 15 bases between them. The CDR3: CSAGRIAGAFF. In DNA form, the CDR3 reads TGCAGTGCGGGGAGAATTGCGGGAGCTTTCTTT.

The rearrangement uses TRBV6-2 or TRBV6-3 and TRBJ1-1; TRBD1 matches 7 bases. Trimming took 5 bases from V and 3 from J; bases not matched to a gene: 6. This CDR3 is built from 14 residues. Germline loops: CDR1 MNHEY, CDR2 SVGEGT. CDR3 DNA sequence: TGTGCCAGCAGTATCGGGACAGCCTACACTGAAGCTTTCTTT. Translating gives CASSIGTAYTEAFF.

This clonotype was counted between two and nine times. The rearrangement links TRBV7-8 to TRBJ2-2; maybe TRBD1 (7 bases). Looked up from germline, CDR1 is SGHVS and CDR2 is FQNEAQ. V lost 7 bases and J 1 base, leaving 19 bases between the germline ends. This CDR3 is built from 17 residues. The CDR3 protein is CASNLKRGRENTGELFF. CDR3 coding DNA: TGTGCCAGCAATTTGAAGAGGGGGCGGGAGAACACCGGGGAGCTGTTTTTT.

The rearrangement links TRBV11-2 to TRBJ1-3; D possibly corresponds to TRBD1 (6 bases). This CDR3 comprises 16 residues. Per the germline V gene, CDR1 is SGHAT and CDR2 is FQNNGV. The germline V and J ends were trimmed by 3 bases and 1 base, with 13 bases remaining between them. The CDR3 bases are TGTGCCAGCAGCTTCCCCGACAGGTTTTCTGGAAACACCATATATTTT. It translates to CASSFPDRFSGNTIYF.

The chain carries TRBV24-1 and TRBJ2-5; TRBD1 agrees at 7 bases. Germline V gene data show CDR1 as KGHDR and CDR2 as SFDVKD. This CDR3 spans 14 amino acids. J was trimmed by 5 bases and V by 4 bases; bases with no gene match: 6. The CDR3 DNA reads TGTGCCACCAGTGACCGGTACAGGGGTGAGACCCAGTACTTC. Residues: CATSDRYRGETQYF.

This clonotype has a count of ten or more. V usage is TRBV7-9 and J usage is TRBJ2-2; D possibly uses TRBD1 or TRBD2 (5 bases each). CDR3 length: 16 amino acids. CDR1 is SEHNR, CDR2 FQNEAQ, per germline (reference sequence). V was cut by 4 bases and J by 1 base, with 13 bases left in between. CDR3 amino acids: CASSSAPGLNTGELFF. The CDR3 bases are TGTGCCAGCAGCTCCGCCCCGGGGCTGAACACCGGGGAGCTGTTTTTT.

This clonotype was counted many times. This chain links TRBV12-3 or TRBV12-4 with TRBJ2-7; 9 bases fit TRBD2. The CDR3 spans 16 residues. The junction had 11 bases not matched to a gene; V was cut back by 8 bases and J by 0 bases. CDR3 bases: TGTGCCAGCTCTCCCTTTAGCGGGGGCGCCTCCTACGAGCAGTACTTC. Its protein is CASSPFSGGASYEQYF.

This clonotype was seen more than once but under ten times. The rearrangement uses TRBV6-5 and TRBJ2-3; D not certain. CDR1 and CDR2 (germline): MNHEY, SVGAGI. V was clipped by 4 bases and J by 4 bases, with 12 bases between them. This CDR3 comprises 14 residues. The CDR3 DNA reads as TGTGCCAGCAGTTCGTCGGGTAGAGCAGATACGCAGTATTTT. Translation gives CASSSSGRADTQYF.

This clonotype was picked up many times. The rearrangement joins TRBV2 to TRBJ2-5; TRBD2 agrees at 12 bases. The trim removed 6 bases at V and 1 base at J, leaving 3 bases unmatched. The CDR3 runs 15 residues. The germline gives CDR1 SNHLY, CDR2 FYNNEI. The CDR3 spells CASRLAGGFQETQYF. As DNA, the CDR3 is TGTGCCAGCAGACTAGCGGGAGGATTCCAAGAGACCCAGTACTTC. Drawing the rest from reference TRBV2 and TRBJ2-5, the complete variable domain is EPEVTQTPSHQVTQMGQEVILRCVPISNHLYFYWYRQILGQKVEFLVSFYNNEISEKSEIFDDQFSVERPDGSNFTLKIRSTKLEDSAMYFCASRLAGGFQETQYFGPGTRLLVL.

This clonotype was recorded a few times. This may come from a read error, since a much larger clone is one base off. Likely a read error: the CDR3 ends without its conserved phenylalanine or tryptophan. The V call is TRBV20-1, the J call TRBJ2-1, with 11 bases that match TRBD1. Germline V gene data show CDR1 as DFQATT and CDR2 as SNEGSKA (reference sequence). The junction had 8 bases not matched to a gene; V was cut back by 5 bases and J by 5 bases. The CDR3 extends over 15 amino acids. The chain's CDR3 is CSAYSPGQGDNEQFL. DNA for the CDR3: TGCAGTGCTTACAGCCCGGGACAGGGGGACAATGAGCAGTTCCTC.